What follows describes a single T cell receptor (beta chain). As yet, its antigen is unknown. The method was immunoSEQ multiplex PCR; TCRdb's version includes in-frame clones alone and lacks a portion of them. Among 45,000 to 65,000 clones listed, 81% were seen once. The time point denotes: week 23, last vaccination. The investigators gave 300 ug of mutant IDH1 20-mer peptide in each vaccine dose, together with topical imiquimod. This sample is part of a study of a mutant IDH1 vaccine in newly diagnosed glioma. The length of the CDR3 is 14 residues. Trimming left V 3 bases short and J 4 bases short, with 12 bases between. Germline loops: CDR1 LGHNA, CDR2 YNFKEQ.

The genes are TRBV4-2 and TRBJ2-5; D may match TRBD1 or TRBD2 (6 bases each). Sequenced here: PBMCs, sampled from a glioma patient whose treatment included an IDH1 peptide vaccine. This TCR was recovered from a woman aged 40 to 55 with glioma. Some clones in this sample may be carry-over from other donors' samples. CDR3 loop: CASSQGGGVETQYF. CDR3 bases: TGTGCCAGCAGCCAGGGGGGCGGGGTAGAGACCCAGTACTTC.